Included here is one TCR beta chain sequence, with context. The antigen remains unidentified. V shed 5 bases and J 9 bases; nucleotides not matched to a gene: 9. The CDR3 totals 15 residues. Per the germline V gene, CDR1 is KGHSH and CDR2 is LQKENI. This record belongs to a study of cytomegalovirus exposure and HLA in healthy donors. Amplification used 60 Vbeta primers and 13 Jbeta primers. Sequenced by immunoSEQ multiplex PCR; TCRdb stores in-frame clones only, minus some. The table records roughly 200,000 clones, 86% of them present only once. Overall study results and limits: A few V segments could not be told apart, such as TRBV6-2 and TRBV6-3, and were left out. The study found most TCR sequences rare, yet found some public TCRs in many donors.

This rearrangement joins TRBV18 to TRBJ2-1, with 11 nucleotides matching TRBD2. This TCR derives from a woman in her 30s in good health and CMV-seronegative. Material: PBMCs. The CDR3 spells CASSVAGGLESEQFF. For the CDR3, the DNA is TGTGCCAGCTCAGTAGCGGGGGGGCTCGAGAGTGAGCAGTTCTTC.